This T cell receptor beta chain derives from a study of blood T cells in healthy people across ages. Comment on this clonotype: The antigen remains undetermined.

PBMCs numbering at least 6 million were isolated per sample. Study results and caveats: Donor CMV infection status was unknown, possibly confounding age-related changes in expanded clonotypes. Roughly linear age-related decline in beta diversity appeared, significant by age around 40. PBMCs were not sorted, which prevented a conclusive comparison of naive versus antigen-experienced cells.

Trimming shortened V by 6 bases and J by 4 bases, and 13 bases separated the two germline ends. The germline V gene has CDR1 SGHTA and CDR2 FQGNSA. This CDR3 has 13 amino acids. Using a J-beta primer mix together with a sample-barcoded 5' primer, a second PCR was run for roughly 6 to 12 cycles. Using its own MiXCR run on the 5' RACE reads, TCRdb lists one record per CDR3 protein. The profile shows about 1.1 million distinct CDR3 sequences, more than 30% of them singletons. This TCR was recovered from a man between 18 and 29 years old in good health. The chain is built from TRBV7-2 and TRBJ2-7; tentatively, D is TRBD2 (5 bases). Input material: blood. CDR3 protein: CASSWTPGYEQYF. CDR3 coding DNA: TGTGCCAGCAGTTGGACTCCCGGGTACGAGCAGTACTTC.